This entry lists 28 T cell receptor beta chains sequenced from one sample in a study of T cells in Graves' hyperthyroidism and ophthalmopathy. Amplification of TCR beta CDR3 regions used RNA as the template. During a first-round RT-PCR of the TCR CDR3, the HTBI primer set was used. One entry per CDR3 protein results from TCRdb running MiXCR on the multiplex PCR reads. The repertoire holds roughly 550,000 distinct CDR3 sequences, about 16% seen once, with around 32% in the top ten. Sequencing used blood. These receptors came from a woman aged 25 to 39 with Graves' ophthalmopathy.

The table lists this clonotype with many counts. The V gene is TRBV3-1, the J gene TRBJ2-7, with D possibly being TRBD1 or TRBD2 (5 bases each). Trimming shortened V by 5 bases and J by 3 bases, and 14 bases separated the two germline ends. The CDR3 length is 14 residues. The V gene's germline CDR1 is LGHDT and CDR2 YNNKEL (reference sequence). CDR3 DNA: TGTGCCAGCAGCTCACGGGGCCACCTCTACGAGCAGTACTTC. Amino acid sequence: CASSSRGHLYEQYF.

In this sample, this clonotype turned up a few times. V and J are TRBV12-3 or TRBV12-4 and TRBJ1-1; 7 bases match TRBD1. The CDR3 extends over 13 amino acids. V was pared by 8 bases and J by 1 base, with 4 bases of the junction left unmatched. In DNA form, the CDR3 reads TGTGCCAGCCACAGGGGAGGGAACACTGAAGCTTTCTTT. Translation: CASHRGGNTEAFF.

At least ten counts were recorded for this clonotype. The V gene is TRBV7-2, the J gene TRBJ2-5; 11 bases line up with TRBD2. The CDR3 runs 19 residues. Germline V lookup: CDR1 SGHTA, CDR2 FQGNSA. With V trimmed by 5 bases and J by 5 bases, 19 bases remained unmatched. CDR3 bases: TGTGCCAGCAGCACCCTCGTCCGGGGTCTAGCGGGAGGAAGGGAGACCCAGTACTTC. It codes for CASSTLVRGLAGGRETQYF.

This clonotype came up a few times. The chain uses TRBV6-5 and TRBJ2-7, with TRBD1 identical over 10 bases. This CDR3 is 16 amino acids long. Germline V gene sequence: CDR1 MNHEY, CDR2 SVGAGI. J gave up 4 bases and V 0 bases, and 6 bases lay outside the gene matches. CDR3 protein: CASSYSDRGPIYEQYF. Written as DNA, the CDR3 is TGTGCCAGCAGTTACTCAGACAGGGGGCCCATTTACGAGCAGTACTTC.

The table lists this clonotype with many counts. The chain carries TRBV5-1 and TRBJ2-7; possibly TRBD1 for D (5 bases). Trimming removed 4 bases from V and 4 bases from J, with 9 bases in between. In germline, CDR1 is SGHRS, CDR2 YFSETQ. The CDR3 is 12 residues long. CDR3 region: CASSIAGYEQYF. DNA of the CDR3: TGCGCCAGCAGCATCGCAGGGTACGAGCAGTACTTC.

Regarding this clonotype: A much larger clonotype is one base distant, so this may be a read error. V is TRBV20-1 and J is TRBJ2-3; D gene uncertain. The J call is in doubt because the DNA end fits TRBJ1-5 better. The CDR3 loop spans 13 amino acids. In germline, CDR1 is DFQATT, CDR2 SNEGSKA (reference sequence). The CDR3 bases are TGCAGTGCCAAGCTAGCGGGAGTAGATACGCAGCATTTT. It yields the protein CSAKLAGVDTQHF.

V and J are TRBV3-1 and TRBJ1-6; possibly TRBD1 for D (6 bases). CDR1 and CDR2 from the germline V gene are LGHDT and YNNKEL (reference sequence). V gave up 2 bases and J gave up 9 bases, with 14 bases separating them. The CDR3 is made up of 15 amino acids. The CDR3 loop reads CASSQNRDTRSPLHF. Here the CDR3 DNA reads TGTGCCAGCAGCCAAAATCGGGACACACGTTCACCCCTCCACTTT.

This clonotype showed up just a few times. The chain employs TRBV9 and TRBJ2-3; 9 bases align to TRBD2. The CDR3 runs to 14 residues. Germline CDR1 and CDR2: SGDLS and YYNGEE. Unmatched junction bases numbered 2, after V lost 2 bases and J lost 4 bases. CDR3 protein: CASSVREGADTQYF. The CDR3 DNA sequence: TGTGCCAGCAGCGTGCGGGAGGGAGCAGATACGCAGTATTTT.

The gene calls are TRBV24-1 and TRBJ2-6; 8 bases match TRBD1. V gave up 2 bases and J gave up 0 bases; unmatched junction bases: 5. Per germline, CDR1 KGHDR and CDR2 SFDVKD. The CDR3 sequence is 18 residues long. The CDR3 DNA is TGTGCCACCAGTGATTCCCCGGACAGGGCCTCTGGGGCCAACGTCCTGACTTTC. This codes for CATSDSPDRASGANVLTF.

There are many counts of this clonotype. V is TRBV19 and J is TRBJ2-1, with D unresolved. CDR3 length: 17 residues. The germline CDR1 and CDR2 sequences are LNHDA and SQIVND (reference sequence). Trimming took off 0 bases at V and 0 bases at J, with 12 bases between the two ends. The CDR3 loop reads CASSIEAGPSSYNEQFF. The CDR3 region has the DNA TGTGCCAGTAGTATAGAGGCCGGGCCTAGCTCCTACAATGAGCAGTTCTTC.

The chain couples TRBV14 to TRBJ1-6; TRBD1 is a possible D gene (6 bases). Germline V gene sequence: CDR1 SGHDN, CDR2 FVKESK. V lost 1 base and J 6 bases, leaving 10 bases between the germline ends. The CDR3 is 15 amino acids. The CDR3: CASSQGRRGNSPLHF. DNA for the CDR3: TGTGCCAGCAGCCAAGGTCGCAGGGGTAATTCACCCCTCCACTTT. The whole variable domain, filled in from reference TRBV14 and TRBJ1-6, reads EAGVTQFPSHSVIEKGQTVTLRCDPISGHDNLYWYRRVMGKEIKFLLHFVKESKQDESGMPNNRFLAERTGGTYSTLKVQPAELEDSGVYFCASSQGRRGNSPLHFGNGTRLTVT.

This chain links TRBV12-3 or TRBV12-4 with TRBJ2-7; D unclear. The CDR3 totals 14 residues. Trimming shortened V by 2 bases and J by 6 bases, and 14 bases separated the two germline ends. The CDR3 is CASSLHSKSLEQYF. CDR3 DNA sequence: TGTGCCAGCAGTTTACACAGCAAATCCCTCGAGCAGTACTTC.

This clonotype has ten or more counts. The V call is TRBV9, the J call TRBJ1-2, with TRBD1 as a possible D gene (5 bases). CDR3 length equals 14 residues. Trimming stripped 3 bases from V and 4 bases from J, with 13 bases between. CDR1 is SGDLS, CDR2 YYNGEE, per germline. The CDR3 protein is CASSATDSRYGYTF. The CDR3 coding sequence is TGTGCCAGCAGCGCAACCGACAGTCGCTATGGCTACACCTTC.

The sample holds one count of this clonotype. This rearrangement joins TRBV4-1 to TRBJ2-7; D is perhaps TRBD1 or TRBD2 (5 bases each). Per the germline V gene, CDR1 is MGHRA and CDR2 is YSYEKL. There are 13 residues in the CDR3. Trimming shortened V by 4 bases and J by 5 bases, and 12 bases separated the two germline ends. CDR3 region: CASSPYVGDEQYF. DNA for the CDR3: TGCGCCAGCAGCCCCTACGTGGGGGACGAGCAGTACTTC.

Many counts were recorded for this clonotype. This chain joins TRBV9 and TRBJ2-7, with D possibly matching TRBD2 (6 bases). Germline CDR1 SGDLS, CDR2 YYNGEE. This CDR3 has 13 residues. V lost 4 bases and J lost 6, with 14 bases in between. CDR3 DNA: TGTGCCAGCAGCCCCATGGGGACTGGCGAGCAGTACTTC. This encodes CASSPMGTGEQYF.

Remarks on this clonotype: Being one base from a much bigger clone, this may be a read error. The chain recombines TRBV7-2 with TRBJ2-7, with D possibly matching TRBD2 (6 bases). Per the germline V gene, CDR1 is SGHTA and CDR2 is FQGNSA. This CDR3 spans 13 amino acids. With 8 bases removed from V and 2 bases from J, the gap between germline ends came to 13 bases. In nucleotides, the CDR3 is TGTGCCAGCTGCAATCGACTAGCCTACGAGCAGTACTTC. It yields the protein CASCNRLAYEQYF.

This clonotype was seen ten or more times. The V gene is TRBV7-6, the J gene TRBJ2-7, with D uncertain. V was trimmed by 0 bases and J by 5 bases, leaving 14 bases between them. CDR3 size: 15 residues. The germline V gene encodes CDR1 SGHVS and CDR2 FNYEAQ. CDR3 sequence: CASSLARGRVNEQYF. The CDR3 DNA is TGTGCCAGCAGCTTAGCGCGCGGCCGCGTCAACGAGCAGTACTTC.

This clonotype was recorded at least ten times. This chain's CDR3 is CASSPGTGDNQPQHF. Written as DNA, the CDR3 is TGTGCCAGCTCACCAGGGACAGGGGACAATCAGCCCCAGCATTTT. The chain couples TRBV18 to TRBJ1-5; 10 bases fit TRBD1. The germline V gene has CDR1 KGHSH and CDR2 LQKENI. This CDR3 has 15 amino acids. The J segment lost 3 bases and the V segment lost 2 bases, leaving 1 base of the junction unmatched.

This clonotype was counted at least ten times. This rearrangement joins TRBV6-2 or TRBV6-3 to TRBJ2-4; 12 bases line up with TRBD2. The V and J ends lost 4 bases and 7 bases, in that order; junction bases with no gene match: 17. CDR1 and CDR2 (germline): MNHEY, SVGEGT. The CDR3 has 19 amino acids. CDR3 bases: TGTGCCAGCAGTTCCGCTCTAGCGGGAGGGCCTGTGTGGCGGAACATTCAGTACTTC. Encoded protein: CASSSALAGGPVWRNIQYF.

This clonotype came up a few times. The chain employs TRBV28 and TRBJ2-4; TRBD1 is a possible D gene (6 bases). Germline CDR1 reads MDHEN; CDR2 reads SYDVKM. V was shortened by 1 base and J by 3 bases, with 16 bases between the two germline ends. CDR3 size: 17 residues. CDR3 bases: TGTGCCAGCAGTTTATTAGGTCAGGGGATCGGCAAAAACATTCAGTACTTC. As protein: CASSLLGQGIGKNIQYF.

This rearrangement joins TRBV6-1 to TRBJ2-1; 10 bases map to TRBD2. Per the germline V gene, CDR1 is MNHNS and CDR2 is SASEGT. The CDR3 sequence is 19 residues long. V lost 5 bases to trimming and J lost 9 bases; unmatched junction nucleotides: 22. The CDR3 region has the DNA TGTGCCAGCAGTCTCCCAGCGCGAGCGGGAGGGCGTCTGGTCGTTGAGCAGTTCTTC. Protein: CASSLPARAGGRLVVEQFF.

At least ten counts were recorded for this clonotype. The V gene is TRBV5-1, the J gene TRBJ2-1; 10 bases align to TRBD2. CDR1 and CDR2 from the germline V gene are SGHRS and YFSETQ. The V and J ends lost 0 bases and 9 bases, in that order; junction bases with no gene match: 6. The CDR3 runs to 15 residues. CDR3 amino acids: CASSLEAGGPGEQFF. The CDR3 nucleotides read TGCGCCAGCAGCTTGGAAGCGGGAGGGCCAGGTGAGCAGTTCTTC. Based on the CDR3 plus reference TRBV5-1 and TRBJ2-1, the full variable domain is KAGVTQTPRYLIKTRGQQVTLSCSPISGHRSVSWYQQTPGQGLQFLFEYFSETQRNKGNFPGRFSGRQFSNSRSEMNVSTLELGDSALYLCASSLEAGGPGEQFFGPGTRLTVL.

Ten or more counts support this clonotype. The chain combines TRBV5-1 with TRBJ2-5; 7 bases are a match to TRBD1. There are 14 residues in the CDR3. The V segment lost 0 bases and the J segment 3 bases; nucleotides outside the gene matches: 2. The germline V gene encodes CDR1 SGHRS and CDR2 YFSETQ. The DNA for the CDR3 is TGCGCCAGCAGCTTGGGGGGGACAGAAGAGACCCAGTACTTC. Translated: CASSLGGTEETQYF.

Notes on this clonotype: One end of the junction is discordant with germline, which a read error may explain. The chain recombines TRBV7-9 with TRBJ1-3; D remains unclear. CDR3 length: 15 residues. CDR1 is SEHNR, CDR2 FQNEAQ, per germline (reference sequence). In DNA form, the CDR3 reads TGTGCCAGCAGATTAGACGGCCTCTCTGGAAACACCATATATTTT. Amino acids: CASRLDGLSGNTIYF.

Many counts were recorded for this clonotype. This chain connects TRBV6-6 to TRBJ2-5, with 7 bases aligning to TRBD1. The CDR3 spans 14 residues. With V trimmed by 2 bases and J by 5 bases, 5 bases remained unmatched. Germline CDR1 is MNHNY and CDR2 is SVGAGI (reference sequence). Here the CDR3 DNA reads TGTGCCAGCAGTTACAGGGGGCGAGGGGAGACCCAGTACTTC. Translating it yields CASSYRGRGETQYF.

This clonotype was detected many times. The gene calls are TRBV18 and TRBJ1-1, with 7 bases lining up with TRBD1. This CDR3 contains 15 residues. The junction had 8 bases not matched to a gene; V was cut back by 3 bases and J by 4 bases. Germline V gene data show CDR1 as KGHSH and CDR2 as LQKENI. The CDR3 spells CASSPSGGRATEAFF. DNA for the CDR3: TGTGCCAGCTCACCGTCAGGGGGTAGGGCCACTGAAGCTTTCTTT.

This clonotype appeared a few times. V is TRBV24-1 and J is TRBJ1-2, with D possibly being TRBD1 (6 bases). This CDR3 is 16 amino acids long. Between the trimmed V and J ends, which lost 3 bases and 4 bases, there was a span of 17 bases. Germline V CDR1 and CDR2: KGHDR, SFDVKD. CDR3 bases: TGTGCCACCAGTGATCCGAAGCAGGGGAAGGGCTATGGCTACACCTTC. Translation gives CATSDPKQGKGYGYTF.

This clonotype has more than one count but fewer than ten. Relative to the germline gene, one junction end is altered; a read error may explain this. The rearrangement uses TRBV28 and TRBJ2-6; D possibly matches TRBD1 or TRBD2 (5 bases each). CDR3 length: 19 residues. CDR1 MDHEN and CDR2 SYDVKM come from the germline V gene. CDR3 in amino acids: CASSSLNWGSDSRANVLTF. In DNA, the CDR3 is TGTGCCAGCAGTTCCCTGAATTGGGGGAGCGACTCTAGGGCCAACGTCCTGACTTTC.